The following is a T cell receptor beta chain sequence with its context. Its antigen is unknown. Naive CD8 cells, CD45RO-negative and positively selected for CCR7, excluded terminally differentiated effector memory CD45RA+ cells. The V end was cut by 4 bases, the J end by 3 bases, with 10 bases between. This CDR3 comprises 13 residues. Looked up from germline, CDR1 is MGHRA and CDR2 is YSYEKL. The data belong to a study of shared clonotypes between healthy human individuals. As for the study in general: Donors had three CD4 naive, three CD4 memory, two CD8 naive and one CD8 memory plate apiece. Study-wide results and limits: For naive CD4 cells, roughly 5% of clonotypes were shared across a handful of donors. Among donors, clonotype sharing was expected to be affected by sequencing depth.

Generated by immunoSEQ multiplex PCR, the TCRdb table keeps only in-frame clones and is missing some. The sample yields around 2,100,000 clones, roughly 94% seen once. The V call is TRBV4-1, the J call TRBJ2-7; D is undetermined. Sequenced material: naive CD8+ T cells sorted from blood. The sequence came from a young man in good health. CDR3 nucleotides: TGCGCCAGCAGCCTGGGCCCTAGCTACGAGCAGTACTTC. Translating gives CASSLGPSYEQYF.